A single sample gave rise to the 8 T cell receptor beta chains below, sequenced in a study of T cell responses to AZD1222 COVID-19 vaccine. Clones were sequenced by immunoSEQ multiplex PCR, and TCRdb holds only the in-frame ones, with some missing. The sample consists of over 150,000 clones, over 75% of them appearing once. Sequenced material: peripheral blood, taken on day 0 of AZD1222 vaccination. The receptors derive from an adult in good health.

The chain uses TRBV7-9 and TRBJ1-1; possibly TRBD1 for D (5 bases). V was clipped by 5 bases and J by 2 bases, with 15 bases between them. From germline, CDR1 is SEHNR and CDR2 FQNEAQ (reference sequence). This CDR3 is 15 amino acids long. DNA of the CDR3: TGTGCCAGCAGCCAGACCCGTGACAGTAACACTGAAGCTTTCTTT. Residues: CASSQTRDSNTEAFF.

The rearrangement links TRBV18 to TRBJ1-3, with D possibly TRBD1 on 6 matching bases. The germline gives CDR1 KGHSH, CDR2 LQKENI. The CDR3 has 16 residues. Trimming left V 4 bases short and J 0 bases short, with 13 bases between. CDR3 sequence: CASSLRQADSGNTIYF. CDR3 in DNA: TGTGCCAGCTCACTCCGACAGGCCGACTCTGGAAACACCATATATTTT.

V is TRBV27 and J is TRBJ1-5; maybe TRBD1 (6 bases). From germline, CDR1 is MNHEY and CDR2 SMNVEV (reference sequence). The V gene lost 4 bases and the J gene lost 6 bases, with 10 bases spanning the gap. The CDR3 runs 13 residues. CDR3 residues: CASSWGGGQPQHF. In DNA, the CDR3 is TGTGCCAGCAGTTGGGGGGGCGGTCAGCCCCAGCATTTT.

This chain joins TRBV7-6 and TRBJ1-1; D is ambiguous. The length of the CDR3 is 15 residues. V shed 2 bases and J shed 1 base, with 11 bases lying between them. Germline-derived CDR1 and CDR2 are SGHVS and FNYEAQ. CDR3 sequence reads: CASSLNVFENTEAFF. Written as DNA, the CDR3 is TGTGCCAGCAGCTTAAACGTCTTCGAGAACACTGAAGCTTTCTTT.

The genes are TRBV6-5 and TRBJ1-2, with no clear D. The germline V gene has CDR1 MNHEY and CDR2 SVGAGI. The V end lost 5 bases, the J end lost 2 bases, and 6 bases lay between the germline ends. The CDR3 is 12 amino acids. The chain's CDR3 is CASSNLNYGYTF. CDR3 in DNA: TGTGCCAGCAGTAACCTCAACTATGGCTACACCTTC.

The CDR3 loop reads CASSSGGSYEQYF. The CDR3 DNA reads as TGTGCCAGTAGTTCCGGGGGGTCCTACGAGCAGTACTTC. The rearrangement uses TRBV19 and TRBJ2-7, with 7 bases fitting TRBD2. Germline CDR1 is LNHDA and CDR2 is SQIVND (reference sequence). CDR3 length equals 13 residues. V lost 5 bases and J lost 1; bases outside the gene matches: 2.

V is TRBV11-2 and J is TRBJ2-3; D unresolved. The CDR3 sequence is 14 residues long. V was trimmed by 0 bases and J by 7 bases, leaving 11 bases between them. CDR1 is SGHAT, CDR2 FQNNGV, per germline. The chain's CDR3 is CASSLDLTLHTQYF. CDR3 DNA sequence: TGTGCCAGCAGCTTAGATCTGACGCTACATACGCAGTATTTT.

This sequence joins TRBV10-3 and TRBJ1-1; 9 bases are shared with TRBD1. The CDR3 is made up of 15 amino acids. The germline gives CDR1 ENHRY, CDR2 SYGVKD. V lost 4 bases, J lost 3 bases, and 6 bases stayed unmatched. The CDR3 DNA follows: TGTGCCATCAGTGGGACAGGGGTGGGGGACACTGAAGCTTTCTTT. Encoded protein: CAISGTGVGDTEAFF.